Listed below are T cell receptor beta chains from one sample, sequenced in a study of T cells in Graves' hyperthyroidism and ophthalmopathy. TCRdb re-called the multiplex PCR reads with MiXCR, one entry per CDR3 protein. The sample records roughly 400,000 distinct CDR3 sequences, about an eighth being singletons. Source material: blood. These receptors were collected from a man aged 50 to 60 with Graves' ophthalmopathy. CDR3s include the opening cysteine and the closing phenylalanine or tryptophan. D genes are given only for firm matches. Some rows mark clone size as missing; the rest say once, few, many or name a class of expanded clone.

clone_size d_call j_call v_call cdr3_aa cdr3_nt
many TRBD2 TRBJ2-4 TRBV20-1 CSASPLAGGPKNIQYF TGCAGTGCTAGCCCCCTAGCGGGAGGGCCGAAAAACATTCAGTACTTC
many - TRBJ2-5 TRBV7-9 CASTPSQAGETQYF TGTGCCAGCACCCCGTCACAGGCGGGGGAGACCCAGTACTTC
many - TRBJ1-1 TRBV6-5 CASSYVTAQNTEAFF TGTGCCAGCAGTTATGTGACCGCTCAGAACACTGAAGCTTTCTTT
- - TRBJ2-1 TRBV19 CASSTLPALYNEQFF TGTGCCAGTAGTACCCTGCCAGCTCTCTACAATGAGCAGTTCTTC
many TRBD1 TRBJ1-5 TRBV5-8 CASSPGQGLAQPQHF TGTGCCAGCAGCCCGGGACAGGGTTTGGCTCAGCCCCAGCATTTT
many - TRBJ2-7 TRBV6-2/TRBV6-3 CASSTGTGSGLLHEQYF TGTGCCAGCAGTACCGGTACAGGGTCTGGGCTACTCCACGAGCAGTACTTC
many - TRBJ2-5 TRBV20-1 CSAGIVGLEGETQYF TGCAGTGCTGGAATTGTAGGGTTGGAAGGAGAGACCCAGTACTTC
- - TRBJ2-6 TRBV15 CATSREGRGANVLTF TGTGCCACCAGCAGAGAAGGGCGTGGGGCCAACGTCCTGACTTTC
many - TRBJ1-6 TRBV20-1 CSAARDSRSGRGLHF TGCAGTGCCGCGAGGGACTCCCGCTCCGGACGGGGCCTCCACTTT
few TRBD1 TRBJ2-1 TRBV29-1 CSAVAGTGNYNEQFF TGCAGCGCCGTAGCCGGGACAGGCAACTACAATGAGCAGTTCTTC
many - TRBJ2-7 TRBV5-1 CASSFSVGTYEQYF TGCGCCAGCAGCTTCTCGGTGGGGACCTACGAGCAGTACTTC
- - TRBJ2-2 TRBV11-2 CASSTGTRNTGELFF TGTGCCAGCAGCACAGGGACACGAAACACCGGGGAGCTGTTTTTT
many - TRBJ2-3 TRBV14 CASSHNGRAGTDTQYF TGTGCCAGCAGCCACAACGGGCGGGCGGGCACAGATACGCAGTATTTT
many - TRBJ2-7 TRBV28 CASSLAGTHLGNEQYF TGTGCCAGCAGTTTGGCCGGGACCCACCTCGGCAACGAGCAGTACTTC
- - TRBJ2-2 TRBV19 CASSIRRATGELFF TGTGCCAGTAGTATCCGGCGGGCGACCGGGGAGCTGTTTTTT
many - TRBJ1-5 TRBV20-1 CSATGTDQPQHF TGCAGTGCTACCGGGACGGACCAGCCCCAGCATTTT
many - TRBJ2-5 TRBV7-2 CASSFGGETQYF TGTGCCAGCAGCTTTGGGGGAGAGACCCAGTACTTC
many - TRBJ1-1 TRBV6-5 CASSYSNRVSNTEAFF TGTGCCAGCAGTTACTCAAACAGGGTGTCGAACACTGAAGCTTTCTTT
few - TRBJ2-3 TRBV6-2/TRBV6-3 CAITIAGTQYF TGTGCCATTACTATAGCCGGTACGCAGTATTTT
many TRBD2 TRBJ2-1 TRBV20-1 CSARDRTSGYSSYNEQFF TGCAGTGCTAGAGATCGAACTAGCGGGTATAGCTCCTACAATGAGCAGTTCTTC
- TRBD2 TRBJ2-7 TRBV3-1 CASSQLAGKYEQYF TGTGCCAGCAGCCAGCTAGCGGGGAAGTACGAGCAGTACTTC
- TRBD2 TRBJ2-3 TRBV2 CASRDPGTSGDTQYF TGTGCCAGCAGAGATCCCGGGACTAGCGGAGATACGCAGTATTTT
many - TRBJ2-3 TRBV24-1 CATSPPFASTDTQYF TGTGCCACCAGCCCCCCATTCGCTAGCACAGATACGCAGTATTTT
few TRBD1 TRBJ2-7 TRBV6-5 CASSYWRTGIGEQYF TGTGCCAGCAGTTACTGGCGGACAGGGATTGGTGAGCAGTACTTC
- TRBD1 TRBJ2-3 TRBV27 CASSTGGGDTQYF TGTGCCAGCAGCACAGGGGGCGGGGATACGCAGTATTTT
- - TRBJ1-5 TRBV29-1 CSVGTSNQPQHF TGCAGCGTTGGGACCTCCAATCAGCCCCAGCATTTT
- TRBD2 TRBJ2-7 TRBV19 CASRKTSGSNPLHYEQYF TGTGCCAGTAGAAAGACTAGCGGGAGCAATCCCCTTCACTACGAGCAGTACTTC
few TRBD2 TRBJ2-1 TRBV3-1 CASSETSVHEQFF TGCGCCAGCAGTGAGACTAGCGTCCATGAGCAGTTCTTC
many - TRBJ1-4 TRBV15 CATLLNGLRGEKLFF TGTGCCACCCTCCTTAACGGTCTCAGAGGTGAAAAACTGTTTTTT
- - TRBJ2-4 TRBV6-2/TRBV6-3 CASSSIALGDYIQYF TGTGCCAGCAGTTCGATAGCGCTGGGAGATTACATTCAGTACTTC
- TRBD2 TRBJ2-1 TRBV15 CATSRVERGSSQFF TGTGCCACCAGCAGAGTAGAGCGGGGGAGTTCCCAGTTCTTC
- - TRBJ1-2 TRBV2 CAIWGPTNYGYTF TGTGCCATCTGGGGACCGACAAACTATGGCTACACCTTC
many - TRBJ1-1 TRBV5-1 CASSLEGPTVNTEAFF TGCGCCAGCAGCTTGGAGGGACCCACAGTCAACACTGAAGCTTTCTTT
- - TRBJ2-7 TRBV20-1 CSASSDYQNSYEQYF TGCAGTGCTAGTTCGGACTACCAAAACTCCTACGAGCAGTACTTC
many - TRBJ1-5 TRBV24-1 CATSDGQYQPQHF TGTGCCACCAGTGATGGGCAGTATCAGCCCCAGCATTTT
- TRBD2 TRBJ2-1 TRBV11-2 CASSLDRLAGAGEQFF TGTGCCAGCAGCTTAGATCGACTAGCGGGAGCTGGTGAGCAGTTCTTC
many TRBD2 TRBJ2-7 TRBV11-2 CASSNGAGTSGYEQYF TGTGCCAGCAGCAATGGGGCTGGGACTAGCGGCTACGAGCAGTACTTC
many TRBD1 TRBJ2-7 TRBV5-1 CASSTGQGDEQYF TGCGCCAGCAGCACAGGACAGGGCGACGAGCAGTACTTC
many TRBD1 TRBJ1-5 TRBV28 CASRTGALSNQPQHF TGTGCCAGCCGGACAGGGGCCCTTAGCAATCAGCCCCAGCATTTT
many - TRBJ2-7 TRBV29-1 CSGTGLSYEQYF TGCAGCGGAACCGGGTTATCCTACGAGCAGTACTTC
- - TRBJ1-2 TRBV20-1 CSARDEGFGYTF TGCAGTGCTAGAGATGAAGGCTTCGGCTACACCTTC
many - TRBJ2-2 TRBV4-2 CASSHPHGGAPEARELFF TGTGCCAGCAGCCACCCCCATGGCGGGGCACCAGAGGCCCGGGAGCTGTTTTTT
- - TRBJ1-5 TRBV25-1 CASSEGRGKDQPQHF TGTGCCAGCAGTGAAGGGAGGGGTAAGGATCAGCCCCAGCATTTT